The clone carrying this TCR beta chain was counted a few times. This entry comes from a study of blood T cell repertoires in COVID-19. Study-level information: The United States, Italy and Spain supplied acute and convalescent COVID-19 samples. T cells, B-cell-depleted T cells, or PBMCs provided the cDNA or gDNA that served as material.

Here immunoSEQ multiplex PCR was the method, and the copy in TCRdb shows in-frame clones only, minus some. The data hold about 220,000 clones, with about 85% observed a single time. The TCR originated in a man aged 45 to 65 who had recovered from COVID-19. The sequenced material came from peripheral blood.

Here the CDR3 reads CASSLGGSGNTIYF. Written as DNA, the CDR3 is TGCGCCAGCAGCTTGGGAGGCTCTGGAAACACCATATATTTT. V gene TRBV5-1 combines with J gene TRBJ1-3; D unresolved. CDR3 length: 14 residues. Germline V gene sequence: CDR1 SGHRS, CDR2 YFSETQ. V was pared by 0 bases and J by 0 bases, with 4 bases between.